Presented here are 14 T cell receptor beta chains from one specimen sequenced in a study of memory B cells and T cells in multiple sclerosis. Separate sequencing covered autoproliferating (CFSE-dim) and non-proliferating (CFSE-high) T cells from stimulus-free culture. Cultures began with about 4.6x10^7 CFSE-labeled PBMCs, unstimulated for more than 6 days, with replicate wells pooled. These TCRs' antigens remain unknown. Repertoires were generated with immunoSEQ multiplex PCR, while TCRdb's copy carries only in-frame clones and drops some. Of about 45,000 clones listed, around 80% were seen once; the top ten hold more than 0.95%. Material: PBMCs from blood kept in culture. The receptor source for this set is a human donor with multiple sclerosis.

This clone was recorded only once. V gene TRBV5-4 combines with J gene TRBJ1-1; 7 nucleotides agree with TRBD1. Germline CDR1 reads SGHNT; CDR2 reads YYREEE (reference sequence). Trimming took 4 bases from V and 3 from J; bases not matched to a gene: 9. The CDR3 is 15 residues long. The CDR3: CASSGEQGVHTEAFF. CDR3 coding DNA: TGTGCCAGCAGCGGTGAGCAGGGGGTACACACTGAAGCTTTCTTT.

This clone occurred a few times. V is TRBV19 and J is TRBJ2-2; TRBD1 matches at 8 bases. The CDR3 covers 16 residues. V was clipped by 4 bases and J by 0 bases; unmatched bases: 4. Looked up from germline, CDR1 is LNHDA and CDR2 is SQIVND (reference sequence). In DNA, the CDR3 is TGTGCCAGTAGTAGAGGACAGGGCACGAACACCGGGGAGCTGTTTTTT. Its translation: CASSRGQGTNTGELFF.

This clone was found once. The CDR3 sequence: CASSGSGSMSSYEQYF. DNA of the CDR3: TGCGCCAGCAGTGGGTCTGGCAGCATGAGCTCCTACGAGCAGTACTTC. V is TRBV10-1 and J is TRBJ2-7; D ambiguous. This CDR3 has 16 residues. Trimming pared 4 bases from V and 0 bases from J, leaving 16 bases between. CDR1 is WNHNN, CDR2 SYGVQD, per germline (reference sequence).

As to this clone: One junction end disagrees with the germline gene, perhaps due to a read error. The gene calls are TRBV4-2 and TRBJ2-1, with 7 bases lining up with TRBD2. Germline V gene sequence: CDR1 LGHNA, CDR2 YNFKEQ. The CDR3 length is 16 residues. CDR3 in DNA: TGTGCCAGCAGCCAGATCGGGCGGGGGACTTACAAAGAGCAGTTCTTC. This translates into CASSQIGRGTYKEQFF.

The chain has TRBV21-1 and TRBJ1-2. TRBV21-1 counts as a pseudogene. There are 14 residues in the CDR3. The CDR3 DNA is TGTGCCAGCAGCAAAGAGGCTCTCGGCTATGGCTACACCTTC. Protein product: CASSKEALGYGYTF.

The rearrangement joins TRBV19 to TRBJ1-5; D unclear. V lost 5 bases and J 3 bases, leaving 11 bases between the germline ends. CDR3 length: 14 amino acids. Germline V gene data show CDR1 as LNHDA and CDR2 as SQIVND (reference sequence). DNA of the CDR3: TGTGCCAGTAGTGTAGGGCAGTACAATCAGCCCCAGCATTTT. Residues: CASSVGQYNQPQHF.

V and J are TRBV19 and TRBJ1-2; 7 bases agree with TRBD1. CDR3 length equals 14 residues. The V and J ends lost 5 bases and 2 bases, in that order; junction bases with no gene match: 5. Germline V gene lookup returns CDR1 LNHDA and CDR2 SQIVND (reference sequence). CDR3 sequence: CASSYPGGNYGYTF. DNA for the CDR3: TGTGCCAGTAGTTATCCAGGGGGGAACTATGGCTACACCTTC.

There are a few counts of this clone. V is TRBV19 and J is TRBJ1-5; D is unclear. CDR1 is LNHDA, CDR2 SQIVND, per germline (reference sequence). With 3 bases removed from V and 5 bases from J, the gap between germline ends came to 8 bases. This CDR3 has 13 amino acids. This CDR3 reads CASSIGPYQPQHF. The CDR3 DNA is TGTGCCAGTAGTATTGGTCCCTATCAGCCCCAGCATTTT. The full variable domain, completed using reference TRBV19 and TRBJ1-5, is DGGITQSPKYLFRKEGQNVTLSCEQNLNHDAMYWYRQDPGQGLRLIYYSQIVNDFQKGDIAEGYSVSREKKESFPLTVTSAQKNPTAFYLCASSIGPYQPQHFGDGTRLSIL.

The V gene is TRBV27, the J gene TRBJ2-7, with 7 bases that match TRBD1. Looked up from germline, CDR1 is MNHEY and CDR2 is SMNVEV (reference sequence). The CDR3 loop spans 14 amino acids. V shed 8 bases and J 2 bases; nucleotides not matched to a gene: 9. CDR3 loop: CASSFTGAAYEQYF. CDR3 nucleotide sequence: TGTGCCAGCTCCTTCACAGGGGCGGCCTACGAGCAGTACTTC.

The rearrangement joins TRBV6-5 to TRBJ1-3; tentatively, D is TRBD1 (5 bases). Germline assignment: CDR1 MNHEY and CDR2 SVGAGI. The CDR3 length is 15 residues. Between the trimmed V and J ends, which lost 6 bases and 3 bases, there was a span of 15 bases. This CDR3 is CASSRGEVGGNTIYF. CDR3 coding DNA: TGTGCCAGCAGCAGAGGGGAAGTCGGTGGAAACACCATATATTTT.

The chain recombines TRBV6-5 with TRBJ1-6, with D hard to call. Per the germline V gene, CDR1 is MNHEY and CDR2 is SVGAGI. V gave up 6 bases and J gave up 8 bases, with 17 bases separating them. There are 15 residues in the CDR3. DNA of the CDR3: TGTGCCAGCAGAAGCGGGCCGGAGGAATATTCACCCCTCCACTTT. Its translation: CASRSGPEEYSPLHF.

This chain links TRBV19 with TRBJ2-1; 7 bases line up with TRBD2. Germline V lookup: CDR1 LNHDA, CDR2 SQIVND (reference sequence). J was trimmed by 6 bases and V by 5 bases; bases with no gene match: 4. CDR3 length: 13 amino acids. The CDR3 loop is CASSVAGANEQFF. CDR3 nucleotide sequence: TGTGCCAGTAGTGTCGCGGGAGCCAATGAGCAGTTCTTC.

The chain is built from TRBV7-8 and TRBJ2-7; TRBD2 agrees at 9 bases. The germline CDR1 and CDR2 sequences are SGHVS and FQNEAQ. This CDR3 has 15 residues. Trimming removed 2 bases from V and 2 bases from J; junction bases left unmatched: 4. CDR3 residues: CASSLLAGSPYEQYF. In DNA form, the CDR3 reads TGTGCCAGCAGCTTACTAGCGGGGAGCCCCTACGAGCAGTACTTC.

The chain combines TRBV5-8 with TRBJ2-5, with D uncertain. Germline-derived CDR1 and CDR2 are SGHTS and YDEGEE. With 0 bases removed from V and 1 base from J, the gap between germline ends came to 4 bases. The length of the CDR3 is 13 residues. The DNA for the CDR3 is TGTGCCAGCAGCTTGGTGAGCCAAGAGACCCAGTACTTC. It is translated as CASSLVSQETQYF.